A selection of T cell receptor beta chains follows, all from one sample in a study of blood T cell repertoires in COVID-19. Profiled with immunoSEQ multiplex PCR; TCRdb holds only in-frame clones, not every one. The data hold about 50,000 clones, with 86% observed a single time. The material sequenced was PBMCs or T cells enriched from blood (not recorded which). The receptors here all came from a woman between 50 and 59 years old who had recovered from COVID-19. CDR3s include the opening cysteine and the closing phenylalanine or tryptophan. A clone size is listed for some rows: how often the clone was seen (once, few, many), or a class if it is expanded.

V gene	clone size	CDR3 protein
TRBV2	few	CASSEGNQDTQYF
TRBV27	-	CASSSTTGRNTEAFF
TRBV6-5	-	CASRIQGSGPNGYTF
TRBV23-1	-	CASSGVLGAFQPQHF
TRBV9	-	CASSVAGLDGQDTQYF
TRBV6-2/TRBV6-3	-	CASSRDTYNEQFF
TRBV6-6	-	CASSVDRANEKLFF
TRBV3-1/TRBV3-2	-	CASSLMAGLETQYF
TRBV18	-	CASSPFNSGQGLSGANVLTF
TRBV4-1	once	CASSQGVRRRAGELFF
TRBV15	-	CATGRDRSGSPLHF
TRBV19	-	CASRYGLDFYGYTF
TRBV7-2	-	CASSPITSSGANVLTF
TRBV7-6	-	CASSYETRGGTGELFF
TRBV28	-	CASRQQGWSQPQHF
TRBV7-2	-	CASSLGPGAGSEAFF
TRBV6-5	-	CASSSGEPRLGAFF
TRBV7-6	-	CASSITGGTTGELFF